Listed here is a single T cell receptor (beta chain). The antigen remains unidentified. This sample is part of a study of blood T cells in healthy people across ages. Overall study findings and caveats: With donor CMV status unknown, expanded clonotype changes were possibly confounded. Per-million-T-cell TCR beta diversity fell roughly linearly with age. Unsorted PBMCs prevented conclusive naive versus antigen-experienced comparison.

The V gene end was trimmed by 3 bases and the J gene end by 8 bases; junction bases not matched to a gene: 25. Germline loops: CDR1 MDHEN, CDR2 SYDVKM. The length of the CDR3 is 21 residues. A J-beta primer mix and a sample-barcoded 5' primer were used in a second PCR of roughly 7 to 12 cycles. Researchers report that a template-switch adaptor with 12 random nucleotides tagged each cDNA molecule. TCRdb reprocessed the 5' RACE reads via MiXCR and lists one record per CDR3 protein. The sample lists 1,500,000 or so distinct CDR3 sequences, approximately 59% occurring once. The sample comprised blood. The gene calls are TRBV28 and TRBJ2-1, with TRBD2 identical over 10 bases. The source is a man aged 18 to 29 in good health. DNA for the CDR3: TGTGCCAGCAGTTTCCCCCTAGGGTACCTGAGCGGGAGGGCCGTCTCTGATGAGCAGTTCTTC. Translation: CASSFPLGYLSGRAVSDEQFF.